The 5 T cell receptor beta chains presented below share a single source sample, sequenced in a study of T cell changes during pregnancy in multiple sclerosis. The repertoire was sequenced with immunoSEQ multiplex PCR; TCRdb's copy has only in-frame clones and lacks some. The table includes roughly 26,000 clones, nearly 90% detected once. The sequencing here drew on CD8+ T cells from peripheral blood mononuclear cells, taken in the second trimester of pregnancy. The receptors were gathered from a female donor with multiple sclerosis, enrolled in a pregnancy study.

In its sample, this clone was seen once. The rearrangement uses TRBV5-6 and TRBJ1-1; D possibly corresponds to TRBD1 (6 bases). Trimming left V 0 bases short and J 10 bases short, with 22 bases between. Germline CDR1 is SGHDT and CDR2 is YYEEEE. The CDR3 runs 16 residues. The CDR3 bases are TGTGCCAGCAGCTTGGGTGGGGGCTCCCTCTTCGCGTCAGCTTTCTTT. This encodes CASSLGGGSLFASAFF.

The rearrangement joins TRBV29-1 to TRBJ2-1; the match to TRBD2 covers 8 bases. Unmatched junction bases numbered 4, after V lost 5 bases and J lost 7 bases. This CDR3 is 12 amino acids long. Germline V lookup: CDR1 SQVTM, CDR2 ANQGSEA. The CDR3 nucleotides read TGCAGCGTTCTAGCGGGTCTTAATGAGCAGTTCTTC. Protein product: CSVLAGLNEQFF.

This chain links TRBV7-3 with TRBJ2-7; D is unresolved. CDR1 and CDR2 (germline): SGHTA, FQGTGA. The CDR3 has 17 residues. The V end lost 1 base, the J end lost 0 bases, and 16 bases lay between the germline ends. The CDR3: CASSLKREADNSYEQYF. DNA of the CDR3: TGTGCCAGCAGCTTAAAGCGAGAGGCGGATAACTCCTACGAGCAGTACTTC. Combining the CDR3 with reference TRBV7-3 and TRBJ2-7 gives the whole variable domain GAGVSQTPSNKVTEKGKYVELRCDPISGHTALYWYRQSLGQGPEFLIYFQGTGAADDSGLPNDRFFAVRPEGSVSTLKIQRTERGDSAVYLCASSLKREADNSYEQYFGPGTRLTVT.

The chain couples TRBV7-2 to TRBJ1-5; 8 bases are a match to TRBD1. The trim removed 4 bases at V and 3 bases at J, leaving 5 bases unmatched. CDR1 is SGHTA, CDR2 FQGNSA, per germline. The CDR3 runs 15 residues. CDR3 residues: CASSWTGNHNQPQHF. The CDR3 DNA is TGTGCCAGCAGCTGGACAGGGAACCACAATCAGCCCCAGCATTTT.

The chain is built from TRBV25-1 and TRBJ2-2; D call uncertain. The CDR3 has 13 residues. Germline-derived CDR1 and CDR2 are MGHDK and SYGVNS. V dropped 7 bases and J dropped 2 bases, with 8 bases sitting between them. CDR3 region: CASTGLNTGELFF. The CDR3, as DNA: TGTGCCAGCACGGGTCTTAACACCGGGGAGCTGTTTTTT.